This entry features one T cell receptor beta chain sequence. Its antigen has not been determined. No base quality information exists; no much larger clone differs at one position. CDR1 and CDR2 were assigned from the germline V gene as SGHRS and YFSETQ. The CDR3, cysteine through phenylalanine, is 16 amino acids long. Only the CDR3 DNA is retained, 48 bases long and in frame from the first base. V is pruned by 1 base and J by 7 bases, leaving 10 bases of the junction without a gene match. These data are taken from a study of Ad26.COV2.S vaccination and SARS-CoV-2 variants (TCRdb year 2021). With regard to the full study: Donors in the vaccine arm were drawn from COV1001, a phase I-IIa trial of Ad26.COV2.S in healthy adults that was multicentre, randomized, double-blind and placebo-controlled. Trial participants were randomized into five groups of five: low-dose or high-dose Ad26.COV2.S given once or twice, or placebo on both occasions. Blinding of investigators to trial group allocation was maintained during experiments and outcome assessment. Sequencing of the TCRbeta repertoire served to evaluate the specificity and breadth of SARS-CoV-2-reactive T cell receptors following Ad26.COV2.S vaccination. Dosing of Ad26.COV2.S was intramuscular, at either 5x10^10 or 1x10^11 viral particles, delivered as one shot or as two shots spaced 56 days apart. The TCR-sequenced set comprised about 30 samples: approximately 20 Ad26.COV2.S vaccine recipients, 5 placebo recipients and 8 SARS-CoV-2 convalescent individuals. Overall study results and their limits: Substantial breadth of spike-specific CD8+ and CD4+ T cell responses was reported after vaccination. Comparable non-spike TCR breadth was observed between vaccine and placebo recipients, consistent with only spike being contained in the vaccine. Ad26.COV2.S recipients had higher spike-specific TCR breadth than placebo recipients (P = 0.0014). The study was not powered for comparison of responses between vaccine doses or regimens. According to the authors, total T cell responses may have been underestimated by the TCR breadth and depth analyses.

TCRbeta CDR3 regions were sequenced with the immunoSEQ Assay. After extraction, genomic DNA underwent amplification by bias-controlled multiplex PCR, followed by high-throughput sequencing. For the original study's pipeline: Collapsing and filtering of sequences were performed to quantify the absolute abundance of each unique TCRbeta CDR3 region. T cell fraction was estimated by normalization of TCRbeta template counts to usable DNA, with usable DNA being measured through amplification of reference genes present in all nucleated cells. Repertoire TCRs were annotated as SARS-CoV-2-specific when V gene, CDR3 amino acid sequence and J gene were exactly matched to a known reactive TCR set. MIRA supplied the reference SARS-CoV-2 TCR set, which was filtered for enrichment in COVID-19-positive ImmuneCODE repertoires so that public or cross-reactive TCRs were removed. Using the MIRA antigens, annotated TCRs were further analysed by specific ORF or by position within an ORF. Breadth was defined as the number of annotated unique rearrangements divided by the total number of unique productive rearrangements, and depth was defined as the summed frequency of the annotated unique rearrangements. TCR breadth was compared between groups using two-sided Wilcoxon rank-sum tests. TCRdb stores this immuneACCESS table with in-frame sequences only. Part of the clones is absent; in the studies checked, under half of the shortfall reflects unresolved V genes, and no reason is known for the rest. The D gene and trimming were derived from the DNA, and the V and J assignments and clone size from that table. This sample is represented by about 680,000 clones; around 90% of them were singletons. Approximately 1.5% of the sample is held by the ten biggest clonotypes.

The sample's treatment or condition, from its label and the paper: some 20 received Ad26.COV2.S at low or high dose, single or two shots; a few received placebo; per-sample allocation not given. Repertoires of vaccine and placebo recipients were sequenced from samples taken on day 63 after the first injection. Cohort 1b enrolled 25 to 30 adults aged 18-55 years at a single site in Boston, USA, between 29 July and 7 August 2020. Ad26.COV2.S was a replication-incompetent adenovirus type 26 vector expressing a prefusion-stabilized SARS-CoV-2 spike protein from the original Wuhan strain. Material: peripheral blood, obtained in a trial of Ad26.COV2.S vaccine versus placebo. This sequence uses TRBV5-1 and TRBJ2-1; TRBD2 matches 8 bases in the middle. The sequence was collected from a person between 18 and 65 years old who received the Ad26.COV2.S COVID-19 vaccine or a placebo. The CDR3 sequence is CASSLPSGSFGNEQFF. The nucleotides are TGCGCCAGCAGCTTGCCCAGCGGGAGTTTCGGAAATGAGCAGTTCTTC. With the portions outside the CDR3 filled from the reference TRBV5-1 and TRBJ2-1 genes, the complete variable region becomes KAGVTQTPRYLIKTRGQQVTLSCSPISGHRSVSWYQQTPGQGLQFLFEYFSETQRNKGNFPGRFSGRQFSNSRSEMNVSTLELGDSALYLCASSLPSGSFGNEQFFGPGTRLTVL.